The source of this TCR beta chain is a study of CD8+ T cells in alopecia areata. General observations from the study: Scalp data also include sequences from resident alphabeta T cells of normal skin.

It was cDNA, reverse transcribed from extracted RNA, that served as the sequencing template. Profiled with immunoSEQ multiplex PCR; TCRdb holds only in-frame clones, not every one. The sample contains about 82,000 clones, roughly 51% of which appear only once. Peripheral blood, together with lesional scalp punch biopsies, was collected from alopecia areata patients. It was from PBMCs that CD4+ and CD8+ T cells were sorted. CDR1 is MNHEY, CDR2 SMNVEV, per germline (reference sequence). The CDR3 sequence is 15 residues long. J lost 6 bases, V lost 3 bases, and 11 bases had no gene match. This clone was observed a handful of times. Antigen unknown.

Sequencing was performed on NKG2D-high CD8+ T cells sorted from blood. This TCR came from a human donor with alopecia areata. The V and J genes are TRBV27 and TRBJ2-7, with 7 bases lining up with TRBD1. This chain's CDR3 is CASSLVGGDRLEQYF. The CDR3 bases are TGTGCCAGCAGTTTGGTAGGGGGCGACCGTCTCGAGCAGTACTTC.